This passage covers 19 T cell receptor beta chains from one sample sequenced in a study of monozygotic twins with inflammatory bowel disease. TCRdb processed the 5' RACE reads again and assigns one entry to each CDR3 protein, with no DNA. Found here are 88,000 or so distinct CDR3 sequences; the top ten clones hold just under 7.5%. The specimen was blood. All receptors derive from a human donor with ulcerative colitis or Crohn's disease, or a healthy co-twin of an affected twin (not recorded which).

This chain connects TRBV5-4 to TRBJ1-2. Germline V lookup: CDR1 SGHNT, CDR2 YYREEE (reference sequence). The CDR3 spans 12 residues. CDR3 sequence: CASSFRASGYTF. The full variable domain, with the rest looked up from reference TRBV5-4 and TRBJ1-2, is ETGVTQSPTHLIKTRGQQVTLRCSSQSGHNTVSWYQQALGQGPQFIFQYYREEENGRGNFPPRFSGLQFPNYSSELNVNALELDDSALYLCASSFRASGYTFGSGTRLTVV.

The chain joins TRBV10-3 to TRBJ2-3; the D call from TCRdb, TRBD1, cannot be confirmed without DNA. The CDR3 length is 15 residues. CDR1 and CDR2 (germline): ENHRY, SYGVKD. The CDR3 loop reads CAISESGGPGDTQYF.

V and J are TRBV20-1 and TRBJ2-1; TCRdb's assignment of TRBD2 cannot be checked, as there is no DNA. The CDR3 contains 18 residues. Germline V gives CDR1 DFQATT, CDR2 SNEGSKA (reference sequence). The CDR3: CSARIPGLAGLSYNEQFF.

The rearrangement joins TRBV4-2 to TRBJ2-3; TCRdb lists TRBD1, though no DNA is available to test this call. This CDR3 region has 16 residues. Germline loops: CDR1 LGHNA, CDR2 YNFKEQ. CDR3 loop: CASSGGGALDTDTQYF.

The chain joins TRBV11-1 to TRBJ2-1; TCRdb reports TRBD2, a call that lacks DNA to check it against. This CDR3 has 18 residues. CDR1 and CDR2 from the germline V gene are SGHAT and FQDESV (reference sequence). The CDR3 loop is CASSLGPPGLAAYNEQFF.

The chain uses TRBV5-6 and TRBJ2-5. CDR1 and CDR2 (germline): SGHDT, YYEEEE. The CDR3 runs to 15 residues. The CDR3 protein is CASSPMAGTRETQYF. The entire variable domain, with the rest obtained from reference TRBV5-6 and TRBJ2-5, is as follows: DAGVTQSPTHLIKTRGQQVTLRCSPKSGHDTVSWYQQALGQGPQFIFQYYEEEERQRGNFPDRFSGHQFPNYSSELNVNALLLGDSALYLCASSPMAGTRETQYFGPGTRLLVL.

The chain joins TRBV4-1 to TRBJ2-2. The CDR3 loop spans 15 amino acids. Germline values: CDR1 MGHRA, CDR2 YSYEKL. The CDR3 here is CASSQDTRNTGELFF.

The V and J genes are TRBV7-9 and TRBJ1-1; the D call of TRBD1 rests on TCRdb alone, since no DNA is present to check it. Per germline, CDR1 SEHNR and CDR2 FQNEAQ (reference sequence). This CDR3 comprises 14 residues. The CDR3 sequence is CASSLSGANTEAFF.

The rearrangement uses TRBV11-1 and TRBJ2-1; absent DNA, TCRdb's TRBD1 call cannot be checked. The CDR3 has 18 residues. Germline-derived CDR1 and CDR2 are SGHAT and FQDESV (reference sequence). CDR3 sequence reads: CASSSPGAGTASYNEQFF. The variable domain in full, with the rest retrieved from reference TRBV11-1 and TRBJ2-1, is EAEVAQSPRYKITEKSQAVAFWCDPISGHATLYWYRQILGQGPELLVQFQDESVVDDSQLPKDRFSAERLKGVDSTLKIQPAELGDSAMYLCASSSPGAGTASYNEQFFGPGTRLTVL.

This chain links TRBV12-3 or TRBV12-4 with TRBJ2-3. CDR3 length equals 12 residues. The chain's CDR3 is CASSISTDTQYF.

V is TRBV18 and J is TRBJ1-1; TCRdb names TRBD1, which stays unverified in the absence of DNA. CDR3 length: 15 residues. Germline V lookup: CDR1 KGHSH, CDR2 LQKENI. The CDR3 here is CASSPPSTGQGEAFF. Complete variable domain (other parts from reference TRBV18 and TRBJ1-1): NAGVMQNPRHLVRRRGQEARLRCSPMKGHSHVYWYRQLPEEGLKFMVYLQKENIIDESGMPKERFSAEFPKEGPSILRIQQVVRGDSAAYFCASSPPSTGQGEAFFGQGTRLTVV.

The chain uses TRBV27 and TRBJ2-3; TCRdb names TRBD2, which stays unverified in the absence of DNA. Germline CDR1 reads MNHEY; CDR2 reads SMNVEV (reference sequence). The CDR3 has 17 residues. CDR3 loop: CASSFEFGGTTTDTQYF.

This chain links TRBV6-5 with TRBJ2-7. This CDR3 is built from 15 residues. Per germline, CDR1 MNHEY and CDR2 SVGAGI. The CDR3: CASSYGQGATYEQYF.

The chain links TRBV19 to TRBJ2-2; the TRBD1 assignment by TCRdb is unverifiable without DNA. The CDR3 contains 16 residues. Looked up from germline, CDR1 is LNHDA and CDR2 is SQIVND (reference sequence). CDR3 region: CASSMWTGYGTGELFF. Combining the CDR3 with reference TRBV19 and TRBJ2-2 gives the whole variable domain DGGITQSPKYLFRKEGQNVTLSCEQNLNHDAMYWYRQDPGQGLRLIYYSQIVNDFQKGDIAEGYSVSREKKESFPLTVTSAQKNPTAFYLCASSMWTGYGTGELFFGEGSRLTVL.

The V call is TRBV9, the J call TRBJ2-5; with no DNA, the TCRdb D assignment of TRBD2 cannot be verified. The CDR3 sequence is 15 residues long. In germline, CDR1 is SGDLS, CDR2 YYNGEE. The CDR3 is CASSPPSGGAETQYF. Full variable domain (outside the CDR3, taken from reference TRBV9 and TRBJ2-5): DSGVTQTPKHLITATGQRVTLRCSPRSGDLSVYWYQQSLDQGLQFLIQYYNGEERAKGNILERFSAQQFPDLHSELNLSSLELGDSALYFCASSPPSGGAETQYFGPGTRLLVL.

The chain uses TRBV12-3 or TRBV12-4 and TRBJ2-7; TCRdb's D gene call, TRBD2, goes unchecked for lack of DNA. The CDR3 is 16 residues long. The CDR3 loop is CASSLRWTRGREEQYF.

The CDR3 loop is CASSLERFSTDTQYF. The rearrangement joins TRBV5-1 to TRBJ2-3. Germline V lookup: CDR1 SGHRS, CDR2 YFSETQ. This CDR3 has 15 residues.

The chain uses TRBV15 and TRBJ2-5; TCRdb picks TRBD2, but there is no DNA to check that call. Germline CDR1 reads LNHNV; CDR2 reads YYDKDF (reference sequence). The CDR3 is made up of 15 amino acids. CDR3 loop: CATSSSGGLQETQYF.

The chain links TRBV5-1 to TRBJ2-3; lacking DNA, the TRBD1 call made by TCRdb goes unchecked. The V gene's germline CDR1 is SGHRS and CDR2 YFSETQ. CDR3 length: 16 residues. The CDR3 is CASSLVGRSRGDTQYF.